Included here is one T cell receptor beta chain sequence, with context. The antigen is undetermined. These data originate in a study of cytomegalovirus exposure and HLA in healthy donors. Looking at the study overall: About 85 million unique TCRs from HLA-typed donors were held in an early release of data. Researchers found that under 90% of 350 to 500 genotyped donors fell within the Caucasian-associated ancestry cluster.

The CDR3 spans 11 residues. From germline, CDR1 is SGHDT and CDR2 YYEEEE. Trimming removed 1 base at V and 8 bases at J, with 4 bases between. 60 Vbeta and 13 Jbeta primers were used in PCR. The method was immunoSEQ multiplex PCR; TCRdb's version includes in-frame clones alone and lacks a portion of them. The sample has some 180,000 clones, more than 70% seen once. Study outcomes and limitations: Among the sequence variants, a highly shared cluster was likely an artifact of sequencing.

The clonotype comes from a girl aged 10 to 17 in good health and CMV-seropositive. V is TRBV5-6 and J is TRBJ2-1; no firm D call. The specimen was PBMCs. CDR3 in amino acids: CASSLFDEQFF. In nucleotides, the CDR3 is TGTGCCAGCAGCTTGTTCGATGAGCAGTTCTTC.